This TCR beta chain was captured by sequencing in a study of cytomegalovirus exposure and HLA in healthy donors (dated by TCRdb to between 2016 and 2019). Regarding the study in general: According to an earlier analysis of around 600 of the donors, 150 million to 200 million T cells yielded roughly 110 million unique TCR beta sequences and less than 300 Gb of sequence data. An early release that covered about 600 HLA-typed donors contained approximately 300 gigabases of sequencing data and approximately 85 million unique TCR sequences. The aim of the study was to test whether cataloging public T cell receptors could identify signatures of past pathogen exposure. Among 350 to 400 genotyped donors of the cohort, an average of 235,054 unique TCR beta nucleotide sequences were sequenced per donor, about a sixth of them non-productive. A later analysis re-examined previously published TCR beta repertoires from roughly 650 donors and added high-resolution HLA genotyping to investigate patterns of TCR occurrence. The number of typed donors differed by locus: roughly 620-630 for A, B, C, DRB1 and DQB1; 500 to 550 for DQA1; some 610 for DPA1; and approximately 450 for DPB1. Of the roughly 420 genotyped donors, more than 75% were placed in the genetic ancestry cluster associated with self-reported Caucasian donors. In the later analysis, no new phenotypic data were used to find candidate immune exposures; instead, reliance was placed on TCR beta sequences and their occurrence across donors. All discovery cohort repertoires had been generated on a single sequencing platform. Donor age, sex, ethnicity and CMV serostatus were collected together with the repertoire data. Class I and class II HLA loci were covered by the typing at four-digit resolution. To decide whether each TCR beta V gene segment behaved as functional or pseudogenic, an earlier analysis of fewer than 750 of the donors relied on high-throughput TCR beta sequencing. In addition to the first cohort of approximately 670 subjects, a separate validation cohort of 120 different subjects was used. The T cell repertoires of some 670 subjects were profiled by immunosequencing and related to cytomegalovirus serostatus. Four or five DR-DQ haplotypes were handled as single units for association and clustering because linkage in the cohort was strong. High-throughput TCR immunosequencing, statistical association of individual TCRs with disease status, and machine learning were combined to predict cytomegalovirus infection status. Genome-wide SNP genotypes for about 65% of the 666 donors were used in a later genetic analysis, which treated that subset as a discovery cohort.

What the study reported, not specific to this receptor: In a later analysis, TCR association rates were found to vary across HLA loci, with the most associated TCRs seen for DRB1 alleles and the fewest for HLA-C alleles. Linkage disequilibrium might explain the correlated functional status among segregating V segments, but an unknown experimental factor could not be ruled out. CMV serostatus was the only immune exposure information available for the cohort. Across donors, most TCR sequences were observed very rarely, whereas some public TCRs were present in many individuals. The classifier was reported to diagnose cytomegalovirus status with high specificity and sensitivity in both the original cohort and the validation cohort. A later analysis found that most CMV-associated TCR beta chains appeared HLA-restricted, with HLA associations seemingly driven largely by CMV exposure. Only TCR beta chains were sequenced in this cohort, and the absence of alpha or paired-chain data limited detectable features. V-gene and J-gene trimming of TCR beta chains was associated with a missense DCLRE1C variant in a later genetic analysis, and the association was replicated in an independent cohort. The study listed 164 TCR beta chains as associated with cytomegalovirus. The earlier analysis of fewer than 750 of the donors excluded approximately 15 rarely observed V segments, including chromosome 9 orphons, because counts were too low. A further reported finding was that TCR beta sequences accurately predicted the HLA-A and HLA-B alleles for most subjects in the first cohort. The sequencing pipeline was judged likely to have produced a cluster of highly shared sequence variants as a technical artifact. According to a later analysis, parvovirus B19, influenza, CMV and Epstein-Barr virus appeared linked to several top co-occurrence clusters. Three of the identified cytomegalovirus-associated TCR beta chains were confirmed in vitro to be specific for cytomegalovirus antigens. The authors suggested that the approach could potentially be generalized to other disease states and immunological phenotypes. In a later analysis, over 15,000 TCR beta sequences were associated with specific HLA alleles at a false discovery rate of 0.05. Because HLA typing was unavailable for some donors at each locus, only the typed subset was used in association tests. Because the 87-base-pair reads could not distinguish some IMGT-functional V segments, including TRBV6-2 and TRBV6-3, those segments were excluded. In an earlier analysis of 587 of the donors, most TCR beta V segments appeared in productive rearrangements about 87% or about 30% of the time, broadly matching IMGT annotations. Sequencing depth was assumed to be roughly uniform across donors in the presence/absence analyses, though that assumption may not hold. When HLA alleles, especially DR and DQ, strongly co-occurred, TCR associations were difficult to assign to individual alleles. In a later analysis, HLA-associated TCR beta chains were found to be more clonally expanded and to have lower generation probabilities than equally common non-associated chains. In a later genetic analysis, fewer N-insertions in productive TCRs were reported among donors in an Asian-associated ancestry cluster than the approximately 710-donor mean.

In the case of this clone: The antigen it binds to is not known. Per-base quality was not reported, and no clone a single base away is much larger than it.

The cohort comprised around 700 healthy bone marrow donors. All cohort members were sampled while nominally healthy, although unrecorded immune exposures were likely present. Of the 610 or so cohort members, roughly 300 had positive CMV serostatus and just over 350 had negative CMV serostatus, and CMV serostatus was not recorded for the donor. Every donor gave a peripheral blood sample, and the peripheral blood mononuclear cells from that sample were used for TCR beta sequencing. Genomic DNA was extracted from the blood cell samples with the Qiagen DNeasy Blood Extraction Kit. The cysteine opens and the phenylalanine closes a CDR3 of 14 amino acids. Only the CDR3 part of the read is kept: 42 bases, read in frame from the first base. Trimming removed 5 bases from V and 3 bases from J; the gene matches leave 4 bases unexplained. CDR1 and CDR2, per the germline V gene, are SGHVS and FNYEAQ. Libraries were prepared through the immunoSEQ multiplex PCR assay. For the multiplex PCR, a mixture combining 60 forward primers for TCR Vbeta segments and 13 reverse primers for TCR Jbeta segments was used. Amplification of the CDR3 region of rearranged TCR beta genes was performed with a multiplex PCR assay on genomic DNA. The Illumina HiSeq System was used to sequence the amplified TCR beta libraries as 87-base-pair reads. Regarding the original processing steps: In a later analysis, tens of millions of unique TCR beta chains were counted across the roughly 700 repertoires, and around 10 million of these chains were shared by at least two donors. A nearest-neighbor algorithm error-corrected the raw reads and collapsed the reads into unique sequences, merging closely related sequences to remove PCR and sequencing errors. V, D and J gene segments were assigned by aligning CDR3 sequences to IMGT reference sequences. For a sequence to be retained, at least a six-nucleotide match to both a V gene segment and a J gene segment was required. A rearrangement was called productive if the CDR3 had no stop codons and remained in frame with V and J, and every other rearrangement was called non-productive. CDR3 was defined by IMGT convention, running from the second conserved V-encoded cysteine to the conserved J-encoded phenylalanine. Sequences without an unambiguous match to a single V gene segment were excluded from the earlier analysis of about 600 of the donors. An earlier analysis of 500 to 700 of the donors classified V segments as functional when productive rearrangements were above 56.7% and as segregating when the standard deviation between donors was above 5%. A statistical classification framework was built to diagnose cytomegalovirus status from the catalog of TCR beta chain sequences. V and J gene assignment, in a later analysis, came from comparing TCR nucleotide sequences with IMGT/GENE-DB human TR gene sequences. In a later analysis, CDR3 sequences and most-parsimonious VDJ recombination scenarios were assigned using the TCRdist pipeline. A later analysis defined each TCR beta chain by its CDR3 amino acid sequence plus V-gene family, and excluded reads lacking a unique V-gene family. To address suspected cross-contamination and a sequencing artifact, a later analysis removed several hundred highly shared, low-generation-probability nucleotide sequences. For each public chain, a later analysis derived a clonal expansion index from normalized ranks of inferred template counts within each repertoire. In a later analysis, generation probabilities were computed using a VDJ recombination model fitted to out-of-frame rearrangements, and the results were checked against IGoR. A later analysis scored TCR-TCR, TCR-HLA and TCR-CMV co-occurrence with hypergeometric tests, applying a repertoire-size bias correction to TCR pairs. A later analysis estimated false discovery rates by permuting HLA or CMV assignments 20 times. In a later analysis, co-occurring TCRs were grouped using DBSCAN, and TCRdist sequence similarity was added for clustering within HLA-allele-positive subsets. Repertoires with fewer than 30,000 or more than 120,000 public chains were left out of co-occurrence clustering, as were about 5 repertoires with anomalous nucleotide sharing. What TCRdb holds here is the immuneACCESS table cut down to in-frame rearrangements. Part of the clones is not present; checked against another copy, under half of the missing clones reflect an unresolved V gene, and the others are unexplained. V and J calls and clone size are copied from that table; D and trimming were computed from the DNA. Across this sample there are about 130,000 clones, with 66% seen only once. Roughly 1.7% of the sample goes to the ten largest clones.

The rearranged chain carries TRBV7-6 and TRBJ1-2, with 9 bases aligning to TRBD1. The source is a human donor in good health. The specimen was PBMCs. In nucleotide form, the sequence is TGTGCCAGCAGCCCTAGACAGGGGGACTATGGCTACACCTTC. Translated, this gives CASSPRQGDYGYTF. When the CDR3 is completed using the reference TRBV7-6 and TRBJ1-2 genes on either side, the full variable domain is GAGVSQSPRYKVTKRGQDVALRCDPISGHVSLYWYRQALGQGPEFLTYFNYEAQQDKSGLPNDRFSAERPEGSISTLTIQRTEQRDSAMYRCASSPRQGDYGYTFGSGTRLTVV.